The sequence of this T cell receptor (beta chain) was determined in a study of blood T cells in healthy people across ages. Whole-study results and caveats: Possibly confounding the expanded clonotype changes was the fact that donor CMV status was unknown. Donors of long life had a larger count of naive CD4+ cells and greater diversity than aged donors.

CDR3 length: 14 residues. J lost 8 bases, V lost 7 bases, and 10 bases had no gene match. Germline loops: CDR1 MNHEY, CDR2 SVGAGI. Donors were healthy Caucasian individuals from Russia aged about 6 to 90. Sample-barcoded 5' priming and a J-beta primer mix drove a second PCR of about 7 to 11 cycles. Carrying 12 random nucleotides, a template-switch adaptor labeled each individual cDNA molecule. TCRdb called the 5' RACE reads again in MiXCR, with one record for every CDR3 protein. The table records about a million distinct CDR3 sequences, 35% to 40% of them present only once. About this clonotype itself: The antigen is unknown.

The chain recombines TRBV6-5 with TRBJ1-4; 7 bases match TRBD1. This TCR was sampled from a man aged 18 to 29 in good health. The specimen was blood. The CDR3 DNA reads as TGTGCCAGCACTTATCACAGGGGTGAGGAAAAACTGTTTTTT. Protein product: CASTYHRGEEKLFF.